This T cell receptor gamma chain originates from a study of Vδ1+ human thymocytes. Findings of the study overall: Bulk data may be misread because of unexpected Vdelta2 sequences. Thymic TRG and TRD repertoires appeared highly polyclonal, with Gaussian CDR3 length distributions.

RNA was extracted from the cells and then reverse transcribed. CDR3 amplicons came from multiplex PCR with pooled V-gene forward and constant-region reverse primers. TCRdb reprocessed the multiplex PCR reads through CATT. The table lists about 23,000 gamma-chain clones, roughly 13% of them singletons, with 1.9% in the top ten. This CDR3 is 13 amino acids long. Looked up from germline, CDR1 is EGSTGY and CDR2 is YDSYTSSV. V shed 6 bases, J shed 3 bases, and the junction held 8 bases outside the gene matches. The table lists this clone with a few counts. As yet, its antigen is unknown. The receptor was derived from a child younger than two who had congenital heart surgery. This rearrangement joins TRGV4 to TRGJ1 or TRGJ2. The sequencing sample was made of Vdelta1+ gamma-delta thymocytes from the thymus. Subset here: FACS-sorted CD3+ TCRalphabeta- TCRVdelta1+ TCRVdelta2- thymocytes. The DNA for the CDR3 is TGTGCCACCTGGAATGAAGGTTATTATAAGAAACTCTTT. This codes for CATWNEGYYKKLF.